A selection of T cell receptor beta chains follows, all from one sample in a study of T cell responses to AZD1222 COVID-19 vaccine. Only in-frame clones appear in the TCRdb table, and some are missing; sequencing was by immunoSEQ multiplex PCR. The table shows under 150,000 clones, with approximately 90% occurring only once. Sample: peripheral blood, taken 28 days after the second AZD1222 dose. These receptor sequences come from an adult who received the AZD1222 COVID-19 vaccine. CDR3s include the opening cysteine and the closing phenylalanine or tryptophan. D genes are given only for firm matches. Clone size, where shown, is once, few, many, or a class for clones that have expanded.

V gene,clone size,J gene,D gene,CDR3 protein,CDR3 DNA
TRBV27,once,TRBJ2-7,TRBD2,CASSIAGAFSYEQYF,TGTGCCAGCTCGATAGCGGGGGCCTTCTCCTACGAGCAGTACTTC
TRBV4-1,NA,TRBJ2-5,TRBD2,CASSQEPGLAGGRKETQYF,TGCGCCAGCAGCCAAGAGCCCGGACTAGCGGGGGGCAGAAAAGAGACCCAGTACTTC
TRBV5-1,NA,TRBJ1-4,TRBD1,CASSPDRVNEKLFF,TGCGCCAGCAGTCCTGACAGGGTTAATGAAAAACTGTTTTTT
TRBV7-2,NA,TRBJ2-7,TRBD2,CASSLLAASYEQYF,TGTGCCAGCAGCTTACTAGCGGCCTCCTACGAGCAGTACTTC
TRBV15,NA,TRBJ1-5,NA,CATSRTGNQPQHF,TGTGCCACCAGCAGGACAGGCAATCAGCCCCAGCATTTT
TRBV13,NA,TRBJ1-2,NA,CASTTGSGHHLYTF,TGTGCCAGCACAACCGGTAGTGGTCACCACCTCTACACCTTC
TRBV27,NA,TRBJ2-7,NA,CASSLLRAVNEQYF,TGTGCCAGCAGTTTACTCAGGGCTGTTAACGAGCAGTACTTC
TRBV6-4,NA,TRBJ2-3,TRBD2,CASSPTGTSGADTQYF,TGTGCCAGCAGTCCTACTGGGACTAGCGGGGCAGATACGCAGTATTTT
TRBV19,NA,TRBJ1-3,NA,CASSLLGSSGNTIYF,TGTGCCAGTAGTCTCCTTGGGAGCTCTGGAAACACCATATATTTT
TRBV7-5,NA,TRBJ1-1,NA,CARSLNPQGGAFF,TGTGCCAGAAGCCTTAACCCTCAGGGTGGGGCTTTCTTT
TRBV5-4,once,TRBJ1-2,NA,CASSSQPENYGYTF,TGTGCCAGCAGCTCACAGCCAGAAAACTATGGCTACACCTTC
TRBV27,NA,TRBJ1-5,NA,CASSFNRASQPQHF,TGTGCCAGCAGTTTTAACAGGGCGAGTCAGCCCCAGCATTTT
TRBV6-6,NA,TRBJ1-3,TRBD1,CASIPRGQGASNTIYF,TGTGCCAGCATCCCTAGGGGGCAGGGGGCTAGTAACACCATATATTTT
TRBV10-3,NA,TRBJ1-1,TRBD1,CAISPSTGMNTEAFF,TGTGCCATCAGTCCATCGACAGGGATGAACACTGAAGCTTTCTTT
TRBV19,NA,TRBJ1-5,NA,CASSTRTGPNQPQHF,TGTGCCAGTAGTACCCGAACGGGGCCAAATCAGCCCCAGCATTTT
TRBV4-2,NA,TRBJ1-6,NA,CASSQDRSSYNSPLHF,TGTGCCAGCAGCCAAGACAGGAGCTCCTATAATTCACCCCTCCACTTT
TRBV4-2,NA,TRBJ1-3,NA,CASSQVEGGSGNTIYF,TGTGCCAGCAGCCAAGTCGAAGGGGGCTCTGGAAACACCATATATTTT
TRBV7-2,NA,TRBJ1-5,TRBD1,CASSSGQGSGQPQHF,TGTGCCAGCAGCTCGGGACAGGGGAGTGGGCAGCCCCAGCATTTT
TRBV10-3,NA,TRBJ1-2,TRBD1,CAISGTGQSYGYTF,TGTGCCATCAGTGGGACAGGACAGAGCTATGGCTACACCTTC
TRBV11-2,NA,TRBJ2-3,NA,CASSLGTPRDTQYF,TGTGCCAGCAGCTTAGGGACCCCAAGGGATACGCAGTATTTT
TRBV5-6,NA,TRBJ1-6,NA,CASSLWGRMNSPLHF,TGTGCCAGCAGCTTATGGGGGCGCATGAATTCACCCCTCCACTTT
TRBV9,NA,TRBJ2-7,NA,CASSVNDFYEQYF,TGTGCCAGCAGCGTAAACGATTTTTACGAGCAGTACTTC
TRBV7-9,NA,TRBJ1-1,NA,CASSLYEWATEAFF,TGTGCCAGCAGCCTCTATGAATGGGCCACTGAAGCTTTCTTT
TRBV29-1,NA,TRBJ1-1,TRBD1,CSVEGPGTGGWTEAFF,TGCAGCGTTGAAGGTCCCGGGACAGGGGGGTGGACTGAAGCTTTCTTT
TRBV7-2,NA,TRBJ2-3,NA,CASSLRWRGTTSTDTQYF,TGTGCCAGCAGCTTACGTTGGCGGGGCACTACTAGCACAGATACGCAGTATTTT
TRBV7-2,NA,TRBJ1-1,NA,CASSNFNPGPTAFF,TGTGCCAGCAGCAATTTTAACCCCGGACCTACAGCTTTCTTT
TRBV7-2,NA,TRBJ2-3,TRBD2,CASSTLAGVIPNTQYF,TGTGCCAGCAGCACCTTAGCGGGGGTAATCCCCAATACGCAGTATTTT
TRBV5-6,NA,TRBJ1-5,NA,CASSLWTSNQPQHF,TGTGCCAGCAGCTTATGGACAAGCAATCAGCCCCAGCATTTT
TRBV29-1,NA,TRBJ2-1,NA,CSVEPWAETYNEQFF,TGCAGCGTTGAACCTTGGGCGGAAACCTACAATGAGCAGTTCTTC
TRBV5-1,NA,TRBJ2-5,TRBD2,CASSLGPAGGQETQYF,TGCGCCAGCAGCTTGGGTCCAGCGGGGGGGCAAGAGACCCAGTACTTC
TRBV5-1,NA,TRBJ1-6,NA,CASGEVGKGPLHF,TGCGCCAGCGGTGAGGTCGGCAAGGGGCCCCTCCACTTT
TRBV19,once,TRBJ1-6,NA,CASSTGHGDLALHF,TGTGCCAGTAGTACCGGACACGGGGATTTGGCCCTCCACTTT
TRBV5-6,NA,TRBJ1-2,NA,CASSSGQINYGYTF,TGTGCCAGCAGCTCTGGACAGATTAACTATGGCTACACCTTC
TRBV12-3/TRBV12-4,once,TRBJ1-2,NA,CASRLGTLYGYTF,TGTGCCAGCAGGTTAGGGACACTCTATGGCTACACCTTC
TRBV24-1,NA,TRBJ2-2,NA,CATAGRAFDVYTGELFF,TGTGCCACAGCCGGGAGAGCTTTTGATGTTTACACCGGGGAGCTGTTTTTT
TRBV6-2/TRBV6-3,NA,TRBJ1-4,NA,CASSTHLKLFF,TGTGCCAGCAGCACACATCTAAAACTGTTTTTT
TRBV28,NA,TRBJ2-2,TRBD2,CASSLTGGNTGELFF,TGTGCCAGCAGTTTAACGGGGGGGAACACCGGGGAGCTGTTTTTT
TRBV4-2,NA,TRBJ2-1,TRBD2,CASSQKLREGLAGGPYNEQFF,TGTGCCAGCAGCCAAAAATTACGCGAAGGACTAGCGGGGGGGCCTTACAATGAGCAGTTCTTC
TRBV29-1,NA,TRBJ1-2,NA,CSVDSGQGIGFYGYTF,TGCAGCGTTGATTCAGGGCAGGGCATAGGATTTTATGGCTACACCTTC
TRBV14,NA,TRBJ1-6,NA,CASSQYGGSNSPLHF,TGTGCCAGCAGCCAATACGGGGGGAGTAATTCACCCCTCCACTTT
TRBV4-3,NA,TRBJ2-7,TRBD1,CASSQGFPGQAYEQYF,TGCGCCAGCAGCCAAGGTTTTCCGGGACAGGCCTACGAGCAGTACTTC
TRBV6-2/TRBV6-3,NA,TRBJ1-2,NA,CASSYSKIGKDYGYTF,TGTGCCAGCAGTTACTCGAAAATAGGGAAGGACTATGGCTACACCTTC
TRBV6-1,NA,TRBJ1-1,NA,CASSEEGREAFF,TGTGCCAGCAGTGAAGAGGGGCGCGAAGCTTTCTTT
TRBV6-2/TRBV6-3,NA,TRBJ2-4,NA,CASSYSIVGAKNIQYF,TGTGCCAGCAGTTACTCGATCGTAGGCGCCAAAAACATTCAGTACTTC
TRBV6-4,NA,TRBJ2-3,NA,CASSDSWGDTQYF,TGTGCCAGCAGTGACTCGTGGGGTGATACGCAGTATTTT
TRBV15,NA,TRBJ1-1,NA,CATSRDRGTEAFF,TGTGCCACCAGCAGAGATCGCGGGACTGAAGCTTTCTTT
TRBV28,NA,TRBJ1-3,NA,CASSSSDSGNTIYF,TGTGCCAGCAGTTCCAGTGACTCTGGAAACACCATATATTTT
TRBV19,NA,TRBJ1-2,NA,CASGGQGGYGYTF,TGTGCCAGTGGCGGGCAGGGCGGCTATGGCTACACCTTC
TRBV10-3,NA,TRBJ1-1,TRBD1,CAISESGQGVLTEAFF,TGTGCCATCAGTGAGTCTGGTCAGGGGGTATTGACTGAAGCTTTCTTT